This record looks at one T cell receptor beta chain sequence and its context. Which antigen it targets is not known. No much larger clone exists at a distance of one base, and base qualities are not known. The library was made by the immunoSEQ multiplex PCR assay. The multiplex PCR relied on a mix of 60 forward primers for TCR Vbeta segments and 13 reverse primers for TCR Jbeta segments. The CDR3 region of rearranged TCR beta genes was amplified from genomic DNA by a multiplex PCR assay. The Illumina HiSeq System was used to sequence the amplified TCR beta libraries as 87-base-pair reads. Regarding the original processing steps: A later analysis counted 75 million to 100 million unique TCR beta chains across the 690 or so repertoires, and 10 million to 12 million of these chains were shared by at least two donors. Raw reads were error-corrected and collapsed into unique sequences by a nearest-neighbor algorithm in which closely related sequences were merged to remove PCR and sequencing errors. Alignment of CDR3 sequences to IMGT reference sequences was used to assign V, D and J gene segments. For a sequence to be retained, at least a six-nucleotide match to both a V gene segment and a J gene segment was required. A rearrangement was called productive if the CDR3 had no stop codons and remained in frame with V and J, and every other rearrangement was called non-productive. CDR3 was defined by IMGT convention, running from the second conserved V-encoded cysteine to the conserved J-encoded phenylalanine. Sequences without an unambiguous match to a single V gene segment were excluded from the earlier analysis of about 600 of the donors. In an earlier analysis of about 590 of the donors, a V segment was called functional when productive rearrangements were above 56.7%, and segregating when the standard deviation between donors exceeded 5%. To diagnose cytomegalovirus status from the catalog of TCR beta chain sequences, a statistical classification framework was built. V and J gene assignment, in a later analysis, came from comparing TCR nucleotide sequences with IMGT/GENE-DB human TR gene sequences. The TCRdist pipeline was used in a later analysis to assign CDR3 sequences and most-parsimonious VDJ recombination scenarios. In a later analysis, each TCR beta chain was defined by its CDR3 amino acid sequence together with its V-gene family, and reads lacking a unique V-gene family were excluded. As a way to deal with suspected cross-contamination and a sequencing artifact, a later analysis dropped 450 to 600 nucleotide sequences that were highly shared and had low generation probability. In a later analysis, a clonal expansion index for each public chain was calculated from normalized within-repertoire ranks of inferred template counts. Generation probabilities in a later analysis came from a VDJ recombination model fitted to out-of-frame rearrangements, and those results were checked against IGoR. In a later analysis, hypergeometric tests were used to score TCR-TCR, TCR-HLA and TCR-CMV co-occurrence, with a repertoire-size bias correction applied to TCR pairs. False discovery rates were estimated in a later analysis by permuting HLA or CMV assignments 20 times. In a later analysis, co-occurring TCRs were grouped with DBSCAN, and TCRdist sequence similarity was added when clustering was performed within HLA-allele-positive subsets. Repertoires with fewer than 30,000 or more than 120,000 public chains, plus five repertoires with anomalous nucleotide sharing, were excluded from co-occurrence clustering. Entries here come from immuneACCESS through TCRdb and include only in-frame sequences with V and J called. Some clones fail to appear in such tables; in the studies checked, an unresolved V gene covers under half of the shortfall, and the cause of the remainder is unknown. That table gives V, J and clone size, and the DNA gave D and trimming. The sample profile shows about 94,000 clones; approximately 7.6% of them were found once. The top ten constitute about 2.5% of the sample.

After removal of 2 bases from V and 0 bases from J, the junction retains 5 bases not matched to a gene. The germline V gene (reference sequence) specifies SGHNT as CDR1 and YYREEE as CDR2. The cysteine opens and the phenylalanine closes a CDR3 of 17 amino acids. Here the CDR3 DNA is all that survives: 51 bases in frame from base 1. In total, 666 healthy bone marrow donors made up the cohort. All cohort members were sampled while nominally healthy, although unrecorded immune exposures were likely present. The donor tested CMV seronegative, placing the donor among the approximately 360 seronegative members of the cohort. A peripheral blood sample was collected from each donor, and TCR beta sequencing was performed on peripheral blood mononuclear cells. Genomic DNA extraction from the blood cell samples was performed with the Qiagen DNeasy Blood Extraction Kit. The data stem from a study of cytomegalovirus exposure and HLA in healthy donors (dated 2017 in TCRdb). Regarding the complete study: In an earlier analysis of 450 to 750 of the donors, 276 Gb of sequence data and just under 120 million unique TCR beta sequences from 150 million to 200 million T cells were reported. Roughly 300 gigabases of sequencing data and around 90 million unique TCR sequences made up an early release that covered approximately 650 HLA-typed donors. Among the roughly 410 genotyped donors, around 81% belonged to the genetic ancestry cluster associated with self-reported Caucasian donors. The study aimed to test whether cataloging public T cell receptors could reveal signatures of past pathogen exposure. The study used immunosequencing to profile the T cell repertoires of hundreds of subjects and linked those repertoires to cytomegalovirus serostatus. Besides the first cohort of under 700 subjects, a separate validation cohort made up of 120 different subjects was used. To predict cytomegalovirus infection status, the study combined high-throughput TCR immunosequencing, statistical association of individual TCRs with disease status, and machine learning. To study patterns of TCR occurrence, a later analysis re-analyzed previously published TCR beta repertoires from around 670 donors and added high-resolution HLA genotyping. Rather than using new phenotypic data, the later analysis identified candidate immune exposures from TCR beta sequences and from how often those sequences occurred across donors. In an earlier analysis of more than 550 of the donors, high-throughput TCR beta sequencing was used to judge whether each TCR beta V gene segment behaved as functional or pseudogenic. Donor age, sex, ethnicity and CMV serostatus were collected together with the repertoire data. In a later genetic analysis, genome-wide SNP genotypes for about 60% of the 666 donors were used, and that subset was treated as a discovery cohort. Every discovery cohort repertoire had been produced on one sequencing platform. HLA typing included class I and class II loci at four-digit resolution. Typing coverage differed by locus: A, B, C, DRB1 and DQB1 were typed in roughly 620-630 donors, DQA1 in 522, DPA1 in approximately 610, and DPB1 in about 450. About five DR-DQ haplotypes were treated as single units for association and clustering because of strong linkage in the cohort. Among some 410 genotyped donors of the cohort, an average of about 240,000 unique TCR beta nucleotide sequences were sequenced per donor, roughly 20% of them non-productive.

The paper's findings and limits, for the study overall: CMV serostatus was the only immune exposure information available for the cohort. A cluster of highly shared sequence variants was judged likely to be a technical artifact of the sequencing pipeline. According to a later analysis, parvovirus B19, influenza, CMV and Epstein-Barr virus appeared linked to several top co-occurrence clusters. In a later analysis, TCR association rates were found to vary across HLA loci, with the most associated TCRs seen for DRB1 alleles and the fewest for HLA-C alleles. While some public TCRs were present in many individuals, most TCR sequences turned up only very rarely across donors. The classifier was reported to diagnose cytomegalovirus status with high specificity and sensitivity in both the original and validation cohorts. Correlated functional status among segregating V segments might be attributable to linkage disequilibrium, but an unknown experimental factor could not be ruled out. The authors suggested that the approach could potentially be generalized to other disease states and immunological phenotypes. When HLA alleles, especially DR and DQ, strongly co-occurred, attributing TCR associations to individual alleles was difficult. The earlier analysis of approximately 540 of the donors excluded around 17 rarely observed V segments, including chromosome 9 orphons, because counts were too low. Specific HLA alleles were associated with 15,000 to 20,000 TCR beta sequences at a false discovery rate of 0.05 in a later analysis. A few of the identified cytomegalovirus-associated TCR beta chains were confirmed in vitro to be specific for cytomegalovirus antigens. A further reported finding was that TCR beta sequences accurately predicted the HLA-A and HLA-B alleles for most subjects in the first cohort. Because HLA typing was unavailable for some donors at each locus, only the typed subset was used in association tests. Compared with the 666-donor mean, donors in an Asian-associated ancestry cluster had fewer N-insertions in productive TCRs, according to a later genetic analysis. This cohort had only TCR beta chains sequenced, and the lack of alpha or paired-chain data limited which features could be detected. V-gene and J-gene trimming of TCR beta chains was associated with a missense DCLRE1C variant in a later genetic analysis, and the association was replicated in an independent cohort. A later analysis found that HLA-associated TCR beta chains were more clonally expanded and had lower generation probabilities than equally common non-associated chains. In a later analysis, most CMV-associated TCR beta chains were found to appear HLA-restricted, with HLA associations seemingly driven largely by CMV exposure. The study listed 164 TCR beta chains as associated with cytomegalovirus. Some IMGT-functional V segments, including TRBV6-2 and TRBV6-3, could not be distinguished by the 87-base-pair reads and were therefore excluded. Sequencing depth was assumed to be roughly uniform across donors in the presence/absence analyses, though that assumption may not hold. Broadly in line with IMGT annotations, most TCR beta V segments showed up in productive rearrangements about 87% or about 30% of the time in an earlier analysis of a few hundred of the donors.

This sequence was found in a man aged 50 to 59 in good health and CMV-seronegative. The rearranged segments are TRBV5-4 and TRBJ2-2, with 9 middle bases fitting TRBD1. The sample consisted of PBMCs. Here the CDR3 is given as CASSFRTGAANTGELFF. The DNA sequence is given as TGTGCCAGCAGCTTCCGGACAGGGGCTGCGAACACCGGGGAGCTGTTTTTT.